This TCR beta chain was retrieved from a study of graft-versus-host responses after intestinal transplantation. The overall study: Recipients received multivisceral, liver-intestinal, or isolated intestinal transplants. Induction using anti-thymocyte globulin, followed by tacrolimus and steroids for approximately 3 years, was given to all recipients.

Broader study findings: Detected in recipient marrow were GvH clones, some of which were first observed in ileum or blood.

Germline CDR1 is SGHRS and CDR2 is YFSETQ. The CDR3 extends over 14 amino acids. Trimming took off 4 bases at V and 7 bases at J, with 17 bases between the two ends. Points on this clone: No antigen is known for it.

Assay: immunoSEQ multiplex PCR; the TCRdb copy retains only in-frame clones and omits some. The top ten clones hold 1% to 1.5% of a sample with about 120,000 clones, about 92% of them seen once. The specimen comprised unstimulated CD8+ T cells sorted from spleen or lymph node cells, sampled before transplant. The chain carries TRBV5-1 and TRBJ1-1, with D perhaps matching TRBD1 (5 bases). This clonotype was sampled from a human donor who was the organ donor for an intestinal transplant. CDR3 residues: CASSRGRRTGEAFF. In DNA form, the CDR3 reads TGCGCCAGCAGCCGGGGACGGAGGACCGGTGAAGCTTTCTTT.